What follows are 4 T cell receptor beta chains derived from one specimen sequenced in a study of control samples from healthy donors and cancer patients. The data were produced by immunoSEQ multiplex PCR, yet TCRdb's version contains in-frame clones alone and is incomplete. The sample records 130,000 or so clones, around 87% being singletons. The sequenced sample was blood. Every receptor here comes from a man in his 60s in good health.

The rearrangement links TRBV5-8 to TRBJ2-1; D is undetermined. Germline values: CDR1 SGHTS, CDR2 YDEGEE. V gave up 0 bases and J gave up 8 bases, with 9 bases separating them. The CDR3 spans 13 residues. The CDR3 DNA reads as TGTGCCAGCAGCTTGGGTACCCTCCATGAGCAGTTCTTC. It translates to CASSLGTLHEQFF.

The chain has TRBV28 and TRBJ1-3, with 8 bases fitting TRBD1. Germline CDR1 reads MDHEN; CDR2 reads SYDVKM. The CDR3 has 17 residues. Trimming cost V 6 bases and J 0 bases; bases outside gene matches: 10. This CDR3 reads CASRASTGANSGNTIYF. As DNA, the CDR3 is TGTGCCAGCAGGGCATCGACAGGGGCAAACTCTGGAAACACCATATATTTT.

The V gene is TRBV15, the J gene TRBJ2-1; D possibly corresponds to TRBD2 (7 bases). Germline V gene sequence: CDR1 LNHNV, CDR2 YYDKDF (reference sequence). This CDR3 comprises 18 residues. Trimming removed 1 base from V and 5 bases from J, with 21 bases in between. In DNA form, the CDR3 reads TGTGCCACCAGCAGAGCTGCGGGGGCCGGTAGGTTGAACAATGAGCAGTTCTTC. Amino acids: CATSRAAGAGRLNNEQFF.

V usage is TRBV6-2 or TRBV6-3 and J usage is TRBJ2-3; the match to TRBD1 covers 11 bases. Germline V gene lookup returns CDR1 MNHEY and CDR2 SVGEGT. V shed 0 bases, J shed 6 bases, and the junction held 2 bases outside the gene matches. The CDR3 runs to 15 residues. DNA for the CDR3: TGTGCCAGCAGTTACTCTGGACAGGGGGCGGATACGCAGTATTTT. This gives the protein CASSYSGQGADTQYF.